This is a list of T cell receptor beta chains from one sample in a study of PD-1 blockade in classical Hodgkin lymphoma. Some clones are missing from TCRdb's copy, which holds only in-frame ones; the method was immunoSEQ multiplex PCR. The data show roughly 46,000 clones, around 74% seen once. Source: peripheral blood mononuclear cells (PBMCs), taken before the fourth cycle of nivolumab. Receptors were obtained from a human donor with classical Hodgkin lymphoma. CDR3s include the opening cysteine and the closing phenylalanine or tryptophan. The order of the fields is J gene, V gene, D gene, clone size, CDR3 protein, CDR3 DNA. The D gene is left open where the match is weak. Some rows mark clone size as missing; the rest say once, few, many or name a class of expanded clone.

J gene: TRBJ2-1; V gene: TRBV11-3; D gene: TRBD2; clone size: -; CDR3 protein: CASRPGLAGFNEQFF; CDR3 DNA: TGTGCCAGCAGGCCTGGACTAGCGGGGTTCAATGAGCAGTTCTTC
J gene: TRBJ1-2; V gene: TRBV11-2; D gene: -; clone size: few; CDR3 protein: CASSLVSANYGYTF; CDR3 DNA: TGTGCCAGCAGCTTAGTCTCAGCTAACTATGGCTACACCTTC
J gene: TRBJ2-7; V gene: TRBV7-2; D gene: TRBD2; clone size: few; CDR3 protein: CASSPRGSSYEQYF; CDR3 DNA: TGTGCCAGCAGCCCGCGCGGGAGCTCCTACGAGCAGTACTTC
J gene: TRBJ1-5; V gene: TRBV2; D gene: TRBD1; clone size: -; CDR3 protein: CASSRDRSSNQPQHF; CDR3 DNA: TGTGCCAGCAGTAGGGACAGGAGTAGCAATCAGCCCCAGCATTTT
J gene: TRBJ2-1; V gene: TRBV5-1; D gene: -; clone size: -; CDR3 protein: CASSFRGGPYNEQFF; CDR3 DNA: TGCGCCAGCAGCTTTCGGGGAGGCCCCTACAATGAGCAGTTCTTC
J gene: TRBJ1-6; V gene: TRBV5-6; D gene: -; clone size: few; CDR3 protein: CASPGGGRVPLAQNSPLHF; CDR3 DNA: TGTGCCAGCCCTGGGGGGGGCCGGGTCCCCTTAGCGCAGAATTCACCCCTCCACTTT
J gene: TRBJ2-2; V gene: TRBV19; D gene: TRBD2; clone size: -; CDR3 protein: CASSIEEGGPSGRSANTGELFF; CDR3 DNA: TGTGCCAGTAGTATAGAGGAGGGAGGGCCTAGCGGGAGATCGGCGAACACCGGGGAGCTGTTTTTT
J gene: TRBJ1-2; V gene: TRBV7-8; D gene: -; clone size: -; CDR3 protein: CASSLVSLYGYTF; CDR3 DNA: TGTGCCAGCAGCTTAGTTTCTCTATATGGCTACACCTTC
J gene: TRBJ2-3; V gene: TRBV29-1; D gene: -; clone size: -; CDR3 protein: CSVHINTDTQYF; CDR3 DNA: TGCAGCGTTCACATAAACACAGATACGCAGTATTTT
J gene: TRBJ1-1; V gene: TRBV7-9; D gene: -; clone size: -; CDR3 protein: CASSFYGDTEAFF; CDR3 DNA: TGTGCCAGCAGCTTTTACGGGGACACTGAAGCTTTCTTT
J gene: TRBJ2-1; V gene: TRBV7-8; D gene: -; clone size: -; CDR3 protein: CASSPHRIEQFF; CDR3 DNA: TGTGCCAGCAGCCCGCACCGGATTGAGCAGTTCTTC
J gene: TRBJ2-3; V gene: TRBV6-5; D gene: -; clone size: few; CDR3 protein: CASSYVIGDTQYF; CDR3 DNA: TGTGCCAGCAGTTACGTTATCGGGGATACGCAGTATTTT
J gene: TRBJ2-7; V gene: TRBV5-4; D gene: -; clone size: -; CDR3 protein: CASSRTNSSYEQYF; CDR3 DNA: TGTGCCAGCAGCCGGACAAATAGCTCCTACGAGCAGTACTTC
J gene: TRBJ1-5; V gene: TRBV6-5; D gene: -; clone size: -; CDR3 protein: CASRYRAVSNQPQHF; CDR3 DNA: TGTGCCAGCAGGTACAGGGCGGTAAGCAATCAGCCCCAGCATTTT